The rows below give T cell receptor beta chains drawn from one sample of a study of Graves' ophthalmopathy and Graves' hyperthyroidism. TCRdb fed the multiplex PCR reads into MiXCR, producing one record per CDR3 protein. The repertoire holds under 200,000 distinct CDR3 sequences, approximately 40% seen once, with about 5.8% in the top ten. Sequenced: peripheral blood. The receptors stem from a woman aged 40 to 50 with Graves' ophthalmopathy. Each CDR3 is given without its conserved first and last residue. Fields, in order: J gene, clone size, V gene, CDR3 protein. Not every row has a clone size; where given, it reads once, few, many or a size class.

>TRBJ1-2|many|TRBV12-3/TRBV12-4
ASRKDRGNYGYT
>TRBJ2-7|few|TRBV19
ASSRTGFVEQY
>TRBJ2-2|.|TRBV19
ASSPRDRITGELF
>TRBJ1-2|.|TRBV27
ASSLSPGGYGYT
>TRBJ2-7|.|TRBV6-1
ASSGQGAREQY
>TRBJ2-5|few|TRBV6-1
ASSQTSGRAWETQY
>TRBJ2-1|many|TRBV6-1
ASAASSSYNEQF
>TRBJ2-7|many|TRBV4-3
ASSQASLGPGEQY
>TRBJ2-5|many|TRBV24-1
ATSKQGLHQETQY
>TRBJ2-7|once|TRBV19
ASSLAGSQGLYEQY
>TRBJ2-7|.|TRBV12-3/TRBV12-4
ASSPHRTLSYEQY
>TRBJ2-2|few|TRBV12-3/TRBV12-4
ASSLRQNTGELF
>TRBJ2-7|many|TRBV19
ASSMTASEYEQY
>TRBJ2-7|.|TRBV28
ASSFSLAGLSYEQY
>TRBJ2-7|.|TRBV12-3/TRBV12-4
ASRRTVHEQY
>TRBJ2-7|.|TRBV28
ASRPLAGGYEQY
>TRBJ1-1|.|TRBV28
ASSAPDRGGTEAF
>TRBJ2-2|many|TRBV4-2
ASSQSPGTDNTGELF
>TRBJ2-5|many|TRBV7-9
ASSLVVAETQY
>TRBJ1-2|many|TRBV6-2/TRBV6-3
ASSTPGQGHYGYT
>TRBJ2-7|.|TRBV12-3/TRBV12-4
ASSSWGGMGEQY
>TRBJ2-7|.|TRBV10-3
AIINGTGNYEQY
>TRBJ2-5|.|TRBV6-2/TRBV6-3
ASRPDREKTQY
>TRBJ2-7|once|TRBV20-1
SAPDTSGSYEQY
>TRBJ2-5|many|TRBV3-1
ASSQDTAGRETQY
>TRBJ1-6|.|TRBV28
ASSSNRGRSYNSPLH
>TRBJ1-1|many|TRBV6-5
ASSYSGGTEAF
>TRBJ2-4|many|TRBV4-1
ASSFGLAKNIQY
>TRBJ1-3|.|TRBV12-3/TRBV12-4
ASGAGQGRYTIY
>TRBJ1-1|once|TRBV6-1
ASSEWGEAF
>TRBJ2-7|many|TRBV20-1
SARGRRGSYEQY
>TRBJ2-5|many|TRBV9
ASSPQTTGKVTQY
>TRBJ2-7|once|TRBV7-2
ASSFPRMNEQY
>TRBJ2-5|.|TRBV6-5
ASSSPPKSKTQY
>TRBJ2-2|many|TRBV6-1
ASNRGTANTGELF
>TRBJ1-2|many|TRBV29-1
SGIVQGTSNGYT
>TRBJ1-1|.|TRBV18
ASSPQSGLKGSNTEAF
>TRBJ1-5|.|TRBV7-8
ASSSGIGDQPQH
>TRBJ2-5|many|TRBV28
ASSLSWQSETQY
>TRBJ2-7|many|TRBV30
AWSFRGSYEQY
>TRBJ1-3|once|TRBV6-5
ASSYTGQGATGNTIY
>TRBJ1-5|many|TRBV20-1
SAREAGNQPQH